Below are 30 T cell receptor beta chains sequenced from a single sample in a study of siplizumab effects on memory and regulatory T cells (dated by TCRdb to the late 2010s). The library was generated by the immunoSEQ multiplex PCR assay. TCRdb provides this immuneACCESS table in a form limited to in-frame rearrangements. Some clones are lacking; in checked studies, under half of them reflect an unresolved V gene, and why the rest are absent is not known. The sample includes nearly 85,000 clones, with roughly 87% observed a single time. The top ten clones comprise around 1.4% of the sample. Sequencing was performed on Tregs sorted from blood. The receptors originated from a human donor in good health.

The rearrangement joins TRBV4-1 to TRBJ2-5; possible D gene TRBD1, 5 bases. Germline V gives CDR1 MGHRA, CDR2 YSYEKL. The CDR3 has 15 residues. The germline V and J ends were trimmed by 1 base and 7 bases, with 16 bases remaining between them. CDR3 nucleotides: TGCGCCAGCAGCCAAGCCCAGGGTTCAACGAGGACCCAGTACTTC. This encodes CASSQAQGSTRTQYF.

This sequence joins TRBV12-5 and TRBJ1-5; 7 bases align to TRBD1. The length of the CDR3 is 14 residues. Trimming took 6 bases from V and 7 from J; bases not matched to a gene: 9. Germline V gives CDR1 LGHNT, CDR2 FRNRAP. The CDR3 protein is CASGPTGDVQPQHF. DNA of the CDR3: TGTGCTAGTGGCCCAACAGGGGACGTACAGCCCCAGCATTTT.

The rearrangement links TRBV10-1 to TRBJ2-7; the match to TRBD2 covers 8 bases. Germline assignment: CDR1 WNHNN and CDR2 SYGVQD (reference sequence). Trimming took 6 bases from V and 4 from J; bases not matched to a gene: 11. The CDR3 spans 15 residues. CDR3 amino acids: CASSESRGGPYEQYF. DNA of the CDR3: TGCGCCAGCAGCGAATCTCGGGGGGGGCCTTACGAGCAGTACTTC.

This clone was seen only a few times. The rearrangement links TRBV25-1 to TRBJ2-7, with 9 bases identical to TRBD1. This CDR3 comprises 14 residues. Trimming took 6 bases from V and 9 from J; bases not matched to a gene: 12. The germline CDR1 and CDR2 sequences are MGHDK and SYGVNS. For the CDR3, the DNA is TGTGCCAGCAGCCACACAGGGGGCCCCAGCAGGCAGTACTTC. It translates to CASSHTGGPSRQYF.

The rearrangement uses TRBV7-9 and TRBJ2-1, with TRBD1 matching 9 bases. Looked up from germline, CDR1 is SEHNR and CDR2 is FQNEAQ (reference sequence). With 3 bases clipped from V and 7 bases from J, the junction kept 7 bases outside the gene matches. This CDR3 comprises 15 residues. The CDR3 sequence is CASSLGQGQTNEQFF. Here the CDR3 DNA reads TGTGCCAGCAGCTTGGGACAGGGCCAGACTAATGAGCAGTTCTTC.

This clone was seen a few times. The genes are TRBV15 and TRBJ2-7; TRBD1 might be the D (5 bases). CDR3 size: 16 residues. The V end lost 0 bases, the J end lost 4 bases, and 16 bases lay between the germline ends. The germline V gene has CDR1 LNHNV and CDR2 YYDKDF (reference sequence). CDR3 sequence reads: CATSRDLRGAGYEQYF. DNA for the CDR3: TGTGCCACCAGCAGAGATTTAAGGGGCGCTGGGTACGAGCAGTACTTC. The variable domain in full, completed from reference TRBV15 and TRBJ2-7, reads DAMVIQNPRYQVTQFGKPVTLSCSQTLNHNVMYWYQQKSSQAPKLLFHYYDKDFNNEADTPDNFQSRRPNTSFCFLDIRSPGLGDTAMYLCATSRDLRGAGYEQYFGPGTRLTVT.

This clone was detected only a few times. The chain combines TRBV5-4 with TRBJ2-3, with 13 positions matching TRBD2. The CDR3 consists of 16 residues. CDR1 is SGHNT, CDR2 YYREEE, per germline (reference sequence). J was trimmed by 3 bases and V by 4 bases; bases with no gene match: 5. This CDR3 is CASSPWTSGGTDTQYF. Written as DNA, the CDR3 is TGTGCCAGCAGCCCCTGGACTAGCGGGGGAACAGATACGCAGTATTTT.

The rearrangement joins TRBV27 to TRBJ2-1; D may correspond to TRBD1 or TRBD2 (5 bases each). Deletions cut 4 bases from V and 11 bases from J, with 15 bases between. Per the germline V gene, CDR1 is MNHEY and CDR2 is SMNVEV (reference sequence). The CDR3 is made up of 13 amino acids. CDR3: CASSSLPGGKQFF. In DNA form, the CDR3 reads TGTGCCAGCAGTTCACTACCTGGGGGTAAGCAGTTCTTC.

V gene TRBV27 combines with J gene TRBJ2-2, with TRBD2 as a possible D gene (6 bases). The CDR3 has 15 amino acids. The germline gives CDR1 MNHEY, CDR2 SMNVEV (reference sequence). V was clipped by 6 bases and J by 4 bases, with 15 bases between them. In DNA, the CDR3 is TGTGCCAGCAGGTGGCGACTAGTTGGCACCGGGGAGCTGTTTTTT. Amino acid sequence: CASRWRLVGTGELFF.

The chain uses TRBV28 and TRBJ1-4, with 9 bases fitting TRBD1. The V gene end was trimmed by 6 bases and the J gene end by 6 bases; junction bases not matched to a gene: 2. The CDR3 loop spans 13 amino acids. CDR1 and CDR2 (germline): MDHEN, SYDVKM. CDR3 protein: CASRDRGDEKLFF. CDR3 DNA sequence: TGTGCCAGCAGAGACAGGGGGGATGAAAAACTGTTTTTT.

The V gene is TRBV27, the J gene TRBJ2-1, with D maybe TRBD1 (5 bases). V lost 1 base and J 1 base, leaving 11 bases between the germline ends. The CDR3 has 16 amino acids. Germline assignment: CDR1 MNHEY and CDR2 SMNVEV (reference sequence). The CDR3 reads CASSLWARESYNEQFF. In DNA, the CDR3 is TGTGCCAGCAGTTTATGGGCCAGGGAATCCTACAATGAGCAGTTCTTC.

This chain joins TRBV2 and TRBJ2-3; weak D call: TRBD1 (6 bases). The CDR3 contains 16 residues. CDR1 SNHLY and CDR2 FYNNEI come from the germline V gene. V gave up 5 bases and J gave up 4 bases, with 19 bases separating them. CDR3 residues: CASSYFQGIMADTQYF. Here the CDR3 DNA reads TGTGCCAGCAGTTATTTTCAGGGGATTATGGCAGATACGCAGTATTTT.

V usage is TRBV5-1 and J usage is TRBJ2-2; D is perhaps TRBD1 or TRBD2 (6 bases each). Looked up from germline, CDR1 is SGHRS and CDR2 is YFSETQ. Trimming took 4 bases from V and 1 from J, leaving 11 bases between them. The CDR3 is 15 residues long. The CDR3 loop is CASSRGAQNTGELFF. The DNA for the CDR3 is TGCGCCAGCAGCAGGGGGGCTCAGAACACCGGGGAGCTGTTTTTT. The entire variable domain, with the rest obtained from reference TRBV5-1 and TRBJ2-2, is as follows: KAGVTQTPRYLIKTRGQQVTLSCSPISGHRSVSWYQQTPGQGLQFLFEYFSETQRNKGNFPGRFSGRQFSNSRSEMNVSTLELGDSALYLCASSRGAQNTGELFFGEGSRLTVL.

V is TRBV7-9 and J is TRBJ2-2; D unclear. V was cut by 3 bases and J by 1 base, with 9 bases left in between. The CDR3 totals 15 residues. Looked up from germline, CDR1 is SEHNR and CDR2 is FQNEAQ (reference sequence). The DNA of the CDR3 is TGTGCCAGCAGCTTCAATGTCGGGAACACCGGGGAGCTGTTTTTT. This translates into CASSFNVGNTGELFF.

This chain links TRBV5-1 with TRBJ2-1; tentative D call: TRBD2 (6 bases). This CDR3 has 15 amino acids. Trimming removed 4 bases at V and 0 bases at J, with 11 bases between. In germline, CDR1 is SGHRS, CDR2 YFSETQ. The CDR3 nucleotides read TGCGCCAGCAGCCCCGGGGGACCCTCCTACAATGAGCAGTTCTTC. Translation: CASSPGGPSYNEQFF.

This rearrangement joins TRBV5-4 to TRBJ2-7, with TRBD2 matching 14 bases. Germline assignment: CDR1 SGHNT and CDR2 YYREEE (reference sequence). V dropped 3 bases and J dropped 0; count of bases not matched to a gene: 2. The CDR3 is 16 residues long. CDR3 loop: CASSWGTSGSSYEQYF. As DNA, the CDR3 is TGTGCCAGCAGCTGGGGGACTAGCGGGAGCTCCTACGAGCAGTACTTC. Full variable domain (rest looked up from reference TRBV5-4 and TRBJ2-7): ETGVTQSPTHLIKTRGQQVTLRCSSQSGHNTVSWYQQALGQGPQFIFQYYREEENGRGNFPPRFSGLQFPNYSSELNVNALELDDSALYLCASSWGTSGSSYEQYFGPGTRLTVT.

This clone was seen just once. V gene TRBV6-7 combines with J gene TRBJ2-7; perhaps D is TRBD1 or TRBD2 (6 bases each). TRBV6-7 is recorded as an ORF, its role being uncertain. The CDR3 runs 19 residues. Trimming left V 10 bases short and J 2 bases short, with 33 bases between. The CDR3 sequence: CATPLEEGRGKNSPYEQYF. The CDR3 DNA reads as TGTGCCACCCCCCTAGAGGAGGGCAGGGGTAAAAATTCCCCCTACGAGCAGTACTTC.

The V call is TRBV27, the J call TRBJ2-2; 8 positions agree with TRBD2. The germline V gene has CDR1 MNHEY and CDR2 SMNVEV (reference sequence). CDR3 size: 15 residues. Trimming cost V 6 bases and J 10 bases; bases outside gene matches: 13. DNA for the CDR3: TGTGCCAGCAGCCCCCGGGGGGGATCAAAGGCGGAGCTGTTTTTT. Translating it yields CASSPRGGSKAELFF.

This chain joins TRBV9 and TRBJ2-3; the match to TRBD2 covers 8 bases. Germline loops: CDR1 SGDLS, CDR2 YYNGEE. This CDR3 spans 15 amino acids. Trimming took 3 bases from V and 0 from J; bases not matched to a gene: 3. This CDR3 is CASSGAGASTDTQYF. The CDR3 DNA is TGTGCCAGCAGCGGAGCGGGGGCCAGCACAGATACGCAGTATTTT.

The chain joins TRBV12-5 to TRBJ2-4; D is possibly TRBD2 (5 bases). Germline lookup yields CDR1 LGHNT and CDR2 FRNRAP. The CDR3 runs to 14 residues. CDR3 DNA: TGTGCATCGTCCTTTGAGGGAACCAGAAACATTCAGTACTTC. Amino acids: CASSFEGTRNIQYF. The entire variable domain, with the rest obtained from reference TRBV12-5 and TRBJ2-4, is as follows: DARVTQTPRHKVTEMGQEVTMRCQPILGHNTVFWYRQTMMQGLELLAYFRNRAPLDDSGMPKDRFSAEMPDATLATLKIQPSEPRDSAVYFCASSFEGTRNIQYFGAGTRLSVL.

CDR3 nucleotide sequence: TGTGCCAGCAGCTTAGGGACAGGGGGCTATGGCTACACCTTC. It translates to CASSLGTGGYGYTF. The chain couples TRBV11-2 to TRBJ1-2; 10 bases match TRBD1. The CDR3 is 14 amino acids. V was pared by 1 base and J by 4 bases, with 0 bases of the junction left unmatched. Germline-derived CDR1 and CDR2 are SGHAT and FQNNGV.

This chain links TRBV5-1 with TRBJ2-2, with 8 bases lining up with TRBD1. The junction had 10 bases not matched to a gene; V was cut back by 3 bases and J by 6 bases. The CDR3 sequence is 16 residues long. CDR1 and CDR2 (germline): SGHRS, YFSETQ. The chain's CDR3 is CASSYSGTGKAGELFF. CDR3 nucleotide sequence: TGCGCCAGCAGCTACTCCGGGACAGGAAAAGCCGGGGAGCTGTTTTTT.

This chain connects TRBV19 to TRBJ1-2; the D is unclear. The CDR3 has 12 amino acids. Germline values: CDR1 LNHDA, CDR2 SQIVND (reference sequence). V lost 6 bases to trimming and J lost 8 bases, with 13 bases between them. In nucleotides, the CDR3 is TGTGCCAGTAGCCAGAGGTTGAGAGGCTACACCTTC. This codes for CASSQRLRGYTF.

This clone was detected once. The chain's CDR3 is CASSRWGTTMYEQYF. CDR3 coding DNA: TGTGCCAGCAGCCGATGGGGGACAACTATGTACGAGCAGTACTTC. This chain uses TRBV14 with TRBJ2-7; possibly TRBD1 for D (6 bases). The V end was cut by 4 bases, the J end by 4 bases, with 17 bases between. The germline V gene encodes CDR1 SGHDN and CDR2 FVKESK. The CDR3 has 15 residues.

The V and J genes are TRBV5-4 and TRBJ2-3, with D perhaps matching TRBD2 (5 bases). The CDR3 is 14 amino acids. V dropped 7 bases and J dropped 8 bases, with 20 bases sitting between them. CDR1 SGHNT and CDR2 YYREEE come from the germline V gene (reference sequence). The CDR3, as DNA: TGTGCCAGCGATTCGGCGGGCGGTTTTGGTACGCAGTATTTT. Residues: CASDSAGGFGTQYF.

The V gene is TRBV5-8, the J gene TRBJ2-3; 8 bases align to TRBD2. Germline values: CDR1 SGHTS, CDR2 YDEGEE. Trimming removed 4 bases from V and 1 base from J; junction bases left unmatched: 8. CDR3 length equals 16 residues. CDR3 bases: TGTGCCAGCAGCCCGGGGCGGCGGGGGGGCACAGATACGCAGTATTTT. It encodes CASSPGRRGGTDTQYF.

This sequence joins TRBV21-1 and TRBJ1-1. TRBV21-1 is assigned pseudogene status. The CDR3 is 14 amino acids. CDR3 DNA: TGTGCCAGCAGCAAATGGGGGGGGAACACTGAAGCTTTCTTT. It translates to CASSKWGGNTEAFF.

CDR3 in DNA: TGCGCCAGCAGCCAAGATCGAGAAATAGCGGGGTACAATGAGCAGTTCTTC. Translating it yields CASSQDREIAGYNEQFF. The rearrangement uses TRBV4-1 and TRBJ2-1; 8 bases line up with TRBD2. Losses at the gene ends were 0 bases for V and 4 bases for J; bases not matched to a gene: 8. The germline gives CDR1 MGHRA, CDR2 YSYEKL. This CDR3 has 17 amino acids.

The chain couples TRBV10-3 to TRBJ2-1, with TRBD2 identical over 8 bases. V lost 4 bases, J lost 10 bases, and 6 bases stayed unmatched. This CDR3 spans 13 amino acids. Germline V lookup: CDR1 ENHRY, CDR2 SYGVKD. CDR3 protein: CAISAASSGEQFF. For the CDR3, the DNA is TGTGCCATCAGTGCCGCCTCTAGCGGGGAGCAGTTCTTC.

The CDR3 loop reads CASSVDRGQETQYF. CDR3 DNA: TGTGCCAGCAGTGTGGACAGGGGTCAAGAGACCCAGTACTTC. This rearrangement joins TRBV2 to TRBJ2-5, with 9 bases that match TRBD1. Germline loops: CDR1 SNHLY, CDR2 FYNNEI. CDR3 length: 14 residues. V lost 4 bases and J lost 2; bases outside the gene matches: 2.